The rows below give T cell receptor beta chains drawn from one sample of a study of cytomegalovirus exposure and HLA in healthy donors. The assay was immunoSEQ multiplex PCR, and TCRdb's table has in-frame clones only and misses some. The repertoire holds about 41,000 clones, approximately 81% seen once, with 2.7% in the top ten. Sequences were obtained from PBMCs. The origin of the receptors is a man aged 45-60 years in good health and CMV-seronegative. Each CDR3 is given with its conserved first and last residue. The D gene is left open where the match is weak. Part of the rows lack a size; the others show once, few, many or a class for expanded clones.

TRBJ2-7 | TRBV10-3 | . | . | TGTGCCATCAGTGAGGGTATGGGGCAGGGGAGAAACTACGAGCAGTACTTC | CAISEGMGQGRNYEQYF
TRBJ2-1 | TRBV5-4 | TRBD2 | . | TGTGCCAGCAGCTCGGGGGGGGACTACAATGAGCAGTTCTTC | CASSSGGDYNEQFF
TRBJ1-3 | TRBV7-2 | TRBD1 | . | TGTGCCAGCAGTCAAGACAGGGAGTTACTGTACACCATATATTTT | CASSQDRELLYTIYF
TRBJ2-5 | TRBV7-9 | . | . | TGTGCCAGCAGCCGGACTATCGCGGAAGAGACCCAGTACTTC | CASSRTIAEETQYF
TRBJ2-5 | TRBV13 | TRBD1 | . | TGTGCCAGCAGCTTAAGACAGGGGGAGACCCAGTACTTC | CASSLRQGETQYF
TRBJ2-2 | TRBV9 | TRBD2 | . | TGTGCCAGCAGCCCTGGACTAGAGTCCACCGGGGAGCTGTTTTTT | CASSPGLESTGELFF
TRBJ2-4 | TRBV2 | TRBD2 | . | TGTGCCAGCAGCGCGGGACTAACAAAAAACATTCAGTACTTC | CASSAGLTKNIQYF
TRBJ1-1 | TRBV27 | TRBD1 | . | TGTGCCAGCAGTTTCGGACAGGGGCTCGTCACTGAAGCTTTCTTT | CASSFGQGLVTEAFF
TRBJ2-6 | TRBV11-2 | . | . | TGTGCCAGCAGACGACTAGTAGGGATGCGTGGGGCCAACGTCCTGACTTTC | CASRRLVGMRGANVLTF
TRBJ2-3 | TRBV5-4 | TRBD2 | few | TGTGCCAGCACCAGGACTAGCGGGGGGCGGGCAGATACGCAGTATTTT | CASTRTSGGRADTQYF
TRBJ2-3 | TRBV15 | TRBD1 | . | TGTGCCACCCGGGACAGGGGTGCGACAGATACGCAGTATTTT | CATRDRGATDTQYF
TRBJ2-5 | TRBV27 | TRBD2 | few | TGTGCCAGCAGTCTATTAAACTCCGGGACTAGCGGGAGGGGGGGACAAGAGACCCAGTACTTC | CASSLLNSGTSGRGGQETQYF
TRBJ1-1 | TRBV7-6 | TRBD1 | once | TGTGCCAGCAGCTACAGGGGGAACACTGAAGCTTTCTTT | CASSYRGNTEAFF
TRBJ1-2 | TRBV20-1 | . | . | TGCAGTGCTTCCCGGGGGGAAGGCTACACCTTC | CSASRGEGYTF
TRBJ1-2 | TRBV28 | TRBD1 | . | TGTGCCAGCAGTTCCCTAGGGGGCGCGGACTATGGCTACACCTTC | CASSSLGGADYGYTF
TRBJ1-1 | TRBV2 | . | . | TGTGCCAGCCGTCAGGATCAGAACACTGAAGCTTTCTTT | CASRQDQNTEAFF
TRBJ2-7 | TRBV27 | TRBD1 | . | TGTGCCAGCAGTCCGCTCGACAGGGGGTACGAGCAGTACTTC | CASSPLDRGYEQYF
TRBJ2-7 | TRBV15 | . | . | TGTGCCACCAGCGGTCGAAGCCCAGGGGCGGCCTCCTACGAGCAGTACTTC | CATSGRSPGAASYEQYF
TRBJ2-6 | TRBV7-9 | . | . | TGTGCCAGCAGCCCCGACATCGGGTTCTCTGGGGCCGACGTCCTGACTTTC | CASSPDIGFSGADVLTF
TRBJ2-2 | TRBV7-9 | . | . | TGTTCCAGCAGCTTAGCGAGGGCCTCCGGGGAGCTGTTTTTT | CSSSLARASGELFF
TRBJ2-3 | TRBV9 | . | . | TGTGCCAGCAGCGCCCGGGACGGGGGGCCGGATACGCAGTATTTT | CASSARDGGPDTQYF
TRBJ1-1 | TRBV6-9 | . | few | TGTGCCAAAAGAGCCGTTTGTGAAGCTTTCTTT | CAKRAVCEAFF
TRBJ2-1 | TRBV2 | TRBD2 | . | TGTGCCAGCAGTGAAGTTGGTAGCGGGAGTTACAATGAGCAGTTCTTC | CASSEVGSGSYNEQFF
TRBJ1-2 | TRBV9 | . | . | TGTGCCAGCAGCGTAGGAACTACTGGGTTTGGCTACACCTTC | CASSVGTTGFGYTF
TRBJ2-5 | TRBV6-6 | . | few | TGTGCCAGCGCAGGGTGGCAAGAGACCCAGTACTTC | CASAGWQETQYF
TRBJ2-5 | TRBV5-1 | . | . | TGCGCCAGCAGCGCGGCGGAGACCCAGTACTTC | CASSAAETQYF
TRBJ2-1 | TRBV5-1 | TRBD2 | few | TGCGCCAGCAGGGGGACTAGCGGGGGGGTCTACAATGAGCAGTTCTTC | CASRGTSGGVYNEQFF
TRBJ2-2 | TRBV18 | TRBD1 | once | TGTGCCAGCTCACCTGAACAGGGGATCACCGGGGAGCTGTTTTTT | CASSPEQGITGELFF
TRBJ2-1 | TRBV10-3 | TRBD2 | few | TGTGCCATCCGGACTAGCGGGGGGCCTAATGAGCAGTTCTTC | CAIRTSGGPNEQFF
TRBJ1-2 | TRBV6-4 | . | once | TGTGCCAGCAGTGACTCGAGAGGGCGGCGTAACTATGGCTACACCTTC | CASSDSRGRRNYGYTF
TRBJ2-6 | TRBV6-1 | . | . | TGTGCCAGCAGCCCAGGAGGCTCTGGGGCCAACGTCCTGACTTTC | CASSPGGSGANVLTF
TRBJ1-2 | TRBV30 | . | . | TGTGCCTGGAGCAGGGCCATGAAAGGTGGCTACACCTTC | CAWSRAMKGGYTF
TRBJ2-3 | TRBV2 | TRBD2 | . | TGTGCCAGCAGTGACCCTAGCGGTACCACAGATACGCAGTATTTT | CASSDPSGTTDTQYF
TRBJ2-1 | TRBV5-4 | TRBD2 | . | TGTGCCAGCAGCTCCCGACTAGCGGGAGGGCCAGATGAGCAGTTCTTC | CASSSRLAGGPDEQFF
TRBJ2-7 | TRBV6-5 | TRBD2 | . | TGTGCCAGCAGTTGGCTAGCGGGAGGGCCCAACGAGCAGTACTTC | CASSWLAGGPNEQYF
TRBJ2-1 | TRBV7-9 | . | . | TGTGCCAGCAGCTCCGGGGGGCGCGATGAGCAGTTCTTC | CASSSGGRDEQFF
TRBJ1-1 | TRBV7-9 | . | . | TGTGCCAGCAGCCGACGCGGGGGAATGAACACTGAAGCTTTCTTT | CASSRRGGMNTEAFF
TRBJ1-2 | TRBV7-9 | . | . | TGTGCCAGCAGCTCGACGACTGAAAAAGACAGGCTATATGGCTACACCTTC | CASSSTTEKDRLYGYTF
TRBJ1-3 | TRBV14 | TRBD1 | . | TGTGCCAGCAGCCAACTGGGACAGGGGACAGGAAACACCATATATTTT | CASSQLGQGTGNTIYF
TRBJ1-4 | TRBV29-1 | . | few | TGCAGCGTTGAACGTACTCAGGGTGAAAAACTGTTTTTT | CSVERTQGEKLFF
TRBJ2-1 | TRBV28 | TRBD2 | . | TGTGCCAGCAGACTGGGGGGGACCAGTGCGGAGCAGTTCTTC | CASRLGGTSAEQFF
TRBJ2-3 | TRBV11-1 | TRBD2 | . | TGTGCCAGCAGCTTGATTGACAGCGGGGGGGCCATAGATACGCAGTATTTT | CASSLIDSGGAIDTQYF
TRBJ2-3 | TRBV6-1 | TRBD2 | . | TGTGCCAGCAGTGAATGGCTAGCGGGAGGGGGGGATACGCAGTATTTT | CASSEWLAGGGDTQYF
TRBJ1-5 | TRBV28 | TRBD1 | . | TGTGCCAGCAGTTTAAGGCGGGACAGGCTTCCCAATCAGCCCCAGCATTTT | CASSLRRDRLPNQPQHF
TRBJ2-1 | TRBV10-3 | TRBD1 | few | TGTGCCATCAGTGGGGATAACAGGGGGCTATACAATGAGCAGTTCTTC | CAISGDNRGLYNEQFF
TRBJ2-2 | TRBV11-3 | TRBD1 | . | TGTGCCAGCAGCCTCACGACAGGGGCCACCGGGGAGCTGTTTTTT | CASSLTTGATGELFF
TRBJ1-2 | TRBV19 | . | . | TGTGCCAGTAGCTATACAGCCAACTATGGCTACACCTTC | CASSYTANYGYTF
TRBJ1-1 | TRBV29-1 | . | . | TGCAGCGTTGAAGGATCCCGGACAGAAACGAACACTGAAGCTTTCTTT | CSVEGSRTETNTEAFF
TRBJ2-7 | TRBV6-5 | TRBD1 | . | TGTGCCAGCAGACAGGGGACCTACGAGCAGTACTTC | CASRQGTYEQYF
TRBJ2-2 | TRBV5-1 | TRBD1 | . | TGCGCCAGCAGCTTGGTAGGGGGCGACACCGGGGAGCTGTTTTTT | CASSLVGGDTGELFF
TRBJ2-1 | TRBV29-1 | TRBD2 | . | TGCAGCGTCCGACTAGCGGGGGGGCGGGATGAGCAGTTCTTC | CSVRLAGGRDEQFF
TRBJ1-4 | TRBV5-4 | . | . | TGTGCCAGCAGCTTGGAGCCAGGCGCGCAACTGTTTTTT | CASSLEPGAQLFF
TRBJ2-3 | TRBV19 | TRBD1 | . | TGTGCCAGTAGTCCGGACAGGGGGCCCACAGATACGCAGTATTTT | CASSPDRGPTDTQYF
TRBJ1-2 | TRBV4-1 | . | once | TGCGCCAGCAGCCAGCGACATCGGACAGCCGTCTATGGCTACACCTTC | CASSQRHRTAVYGYTF
TRBJ2-2 | TRBV7-9 | . | . | TGTTCCAGCAGCTTTAGGAACACCGGGGAGCTGTTTTTT | CSSSFRNTGELFF
TRBJ2-7 | TRBV4-2 | . | few | TGTGCCAGCACCCGGGGTACCGGGTCCTACGAGCAGTACTTC | CASTRGTGSYEQYF
TRBJ2-7 | TRBV6-5 | . | . | TGTGCGGTCCAAGACACCACCTACGAGCAGTACTTC | CAVQDTTYEQYF
TRBJ1-1 | TRBV19 | . | . | TGTGCCAGTAGTGATTTGGGGGCAGGGATGAACACTGAAGCTTTCTTT | CASSDLGAGMNTEAFF
TRBJ1-1 | TRBV4-2 | . | once | TGTGCCAGCAGCCCGGGAGTTAGGAACACTGAAGCTTTCTTT | CASSPGVRNTEAFF
TRBJ2-3 | TRBV11-3 | . | once | TGTGCCAGCAGCTTAGCGGGATGGACAGATACGCAGTATTTT | CASSLAGWTDTQYF